The T cell receptor (beta chain) under discussion was sequenced for a study of cytomegalovirus exposure and HLA in healthy donors. At the level of the study: Some 80 million unique TCR sequences came from HLA-typed donors in an early release.

J was trimmed by 1 base and V by 6 bases; bases with no gene match: 13. The CDR3 sequence is 17 residues long. Germline V CDR1 and CDR2: MDHEN, SYDVKM. General observations from the study: Diagnosis of cytomegalovirus status made by the classifier reportedly showed high specificity and sensitivity. CMV serostatus was the sole immune exposure information available.

Of note for this clone: Its target is unknown.

PCR amplification relied on 60 Vbeta primers (plus 13 Jbeta primers). Profiling relied on immunoSEQ multiplex PCR, and the TCRdb table lists in-frame clones only, not all of them. The sample contains 100,000 or so clones, over 75% of which appear only once. The V gene is TRBV28, the J gene TRBJ2-7, with 9 bases identical to TRBD2. Sequencing used PBMCs. This TCR came from a man under 40 in good health and CMV-seropositive. The CDR3 nucleotides read TGTGCCAGCAGATCCCCCGCGGGAGGGGGCTGGTCCTACGAGCAGTACTTC. The encoded protein is CASRSPAGGGWSYEQYF.